A single sample is the source of the 14 T cell receptor beta chains below, sequenced in a study of cytotoxic CD8 clonotypes in ibrutinib-treated CLL. The method was immunoSEQ multiplex PCR; TCRdb's version includes in-frame clones alone and lacks a portion of them. Found here are about 130,000 clones, roughly 83% of them singletons; the top ten hold 9.5% to 15%. Source: PBMCs, taken after 12 months of ibrutinib treatment. These receptors came from a human donor with chronic lymphocytic leukemia.

This chain links TRBV6-4 with TRBJ1-2; D gene uncertain. Trimming took off 8 bases at V and 8 bases at J, with 12 bases between the two ends. The CDR3 spans 11 residues. Germline lookup yields CDR1 MRHNA and CDR2 SNTAGT. The CDR3 spells CASAGPEGYTF. In DNA, the CDR3 is TGTGCCAGCGCCGGACCAGAGGGCTACACCTTC.

This chain links TRBV4-3 with TRBJ2-2; 13 nucleotides match TRBD2. This CDR3 region has 17 residues. V dropped 0 bases and J dropped 6; count of bases not matched to a gene: 4. Per the germline V gene, CDR1 is LGHNA and CDR2 is YSLEER. CDR3 sequence (DNA): TGCGCCAGCAGCCAAGAAAACGGACTAGCGGGAGCCGGGGAGCTGTTTTTT. The encoded protein is CASSQENGLAGAGELFF.

This clone was seen only once. The chain employs TRBV28 and TRBJ1-1; D gene ambiguous. Germline V gene data show CDR1 as MDHEN and CDR2 as SYDVKM. The CDR3 loop spans 14 amino acids. Trimming stripped 3 bases from V and 0 bases from J, with 8 bases between. DNA for the CDR3: TGTGCCAGCAGTTTCCGGAGCCTGAACACTGAAGCTTTCTTT. Its translation: CASSFRSLNTEAFF.

A word on this clone: This same CDR3 is encoded by further DNA sequences in the sample. This sequence joins TRBV2 and TRBJ2-3; 9 bases align to TRBD1. The CDR3 is 13 amino acids. V shed 4 bases and J 4 bases; nucleotides not matched to a gene: 0. The germline CDR1 and CDR2 sequences are SNHLY and FYNNEI. CDR3 sequence (DNA): TGTGCCAGCAGTGGACAGGGGGCAGATACGCAGTATTTT. It translates to CASSGQGADTQYF. The variable domain in full, with the rest retrieved from reference TRBV2 and TRBJ2-3, is EPEVTQTPSHQVTQMGQEVILRCVPISNHLYFYWYRQILGQKVEFLVSFYNNEISEKSEIFDDQFSVERPDGSNFTLKIRSTKLEDSAMYFCASSGQGADTQYFGPGTRLTVL.

The chain employs TRBV29-1 and TRBJ2-1, with 13 bases fitting TRBD2. V gave up 7 bases and J gave up 2 bases; unmatched junction bases: 5. This CDR3 has 15 residues. Per germline, CDR1 SQVTM and CDR2 ANQGSEA. CDR3 region: CSAGLAGDTYNEQFF. As DNA, the CDR3 is TGCAGCGCCGGACTAGCGGGAGATACCTACAATGAGCAGTTCTTC.

The genes are TRBV6-1 and TRBJ2-7; 11 bases line up with TRBD1. The CDR3 contains 19 residues. Losses at the gene ends were 1 base for V and 2 bases for J; bases not matched to a gene: 13. Germline values: CDR1 MNHNS, CDR2 SASEGT. CDR3 residues: CASSEGWWTGGRSPYEQYF. For the CDR3, the DNA is TGTGCCAGCAGTGAAGGTTGGTGGACAGGGGGCCGATCCCCCTACGAGCAGTACTTC.

The chain joins TRBV15 to TRBJ2-1; 13 nucleotides align to TRBD2. The CDR3 spans 19 residues. Trimming took 0 bases from V and 7 from J; bases not matched to a gene: 12. Germline V CDR1 and CDR2: LNHNV, YYDKDF (reference sequence). DNA for the CDR3: TGTGCCACCAGCAGAGATCTCGCCGGACTAGCGGGAGTTGGGAATGAGCAGTTCTTC. Its translation is CATSRDLAGLAGVGNEQFF.

The chain has TRBV20-1 and TRBJ1-2; D not certain. With 5 bases removed from V and 7 bases from J, the gap between germline ends came to 5 bases. The length of the CDR3 is 9 residues. CDR1 and CDR2 (germline): DFQATT, SNEGSKA (reference sequence). CDR3 region: CSADTGYTF. CDR3 in DNA: TGCAGTGCTGACACTGGCTACACCTTC.

The V gene is TRBV5-1, the J gene TRBJ2-7, with D perhaps matching TRBD2 (6 bases). In germline, CDR1 is SGHRS, CDR2 YFSETQ. This CDR3 has 13 residues. V lost 3 bases and J 1 base, leaving 8 bases between the germline ends. The CDR3 DNA follows: TGCGCCAGCAGCTGGGACTCATCCTACGAGCAGTACTTC. Protein sequence: CASSWDSSYEQYF.

The V gene is TRBV19, the J gene TRBJ2-7; D is uncertain. V gave up 4 bases and J gave up 3 bases, with 16 bases separating them. Germline V gives CDR1 LNHDA, CDR2 SQIVND (reference sequence). The length of the CDR3 is 15 residues. CDR3 amino acids: CASSTGSTLVYEQYF. DNA for the CDR3: TGTGCCAGTAGTACTGGTTCAACCCTGGTCTACGAGCAGTACTTC.

The V and J genes are TRBV11-3 and TRBJ2-7; maybe TRBD1 (5 bases). V dropped 2 bases and J dropped 5 bases, with 10 bases sitting between them. Germline assignment: CDR1 SGHNT and CDR2 YENEEA. There are 13 residues in the CDR3. This chain's CDR3 is CASSLQGSDEQYF. The CDR3 nucleotides read TGTGCCAGCAGCTTACAGGGAAGCGACGAGCAGTACTTC.

The gene calls are TRBV25-1 and TRBJ2-5, with TRBD2 matching 9 bases. The germline CDR1 and CDR2 sequences are MGHDK and SYGVNS. CDR3 size: 15 residues. The V and J ends lost 6 bases and 4 bases, in that order; junction bases with no gene match: 9. The CDR3 spells CASSAGTSFPETQYF. In nucleotides, the CDR3 is TGTGCCAGCAGCGCCGGGACTAGCTTCCCAGAGACCCAGTACTTC.

The rearrangement joins TRBV2 to TRBJ2-7; 8 nucleotides agree with TRBD2. V shed 6 bases and J 6 bases; nucleotides not matched to a gene: 10. Germline assignment: CDR1 SNHLY and CDR2 FYNNEI. The CDR3 has 14 residues. The CDR3 reads CASRATSAVPEQYF. In DNA, the CDR3 is TGTGCCAGCAGGGCGACTAGCGCCGTACCCGAGCAGTACTTC.

This chain connects TRBV7-8 to TRBJ2-7; tentative D call: TRBD2 (7 bases). V gave up 7 bases and J gave up 5 bases, with 27 bases separating them. The CDR3 consists of 17 residues. From germline, CDR1 is SGHVS and CDR2 FQNEAQ. The DNA for the CDR3 is TGTGCCAGCAACTATTACCCATTAGGGGGAGGGCCCCACGAGCAGTACTTC. Protein product: CASNYYPLGGGPHEQYF.